This TCR beta chain was identified during a study of CD8+CD57+ T cells in acquired aplastic anemia. Looking at the study overall: Sorted CD4+ and CD8+ cells gave an average of around 3.1 ug of DNA.

To note about this clonotype: Its specificity is not known.

The ends were cut back, 10 bases at V and 4 bases at J, with 18 bases in the middle. Germline CDR1 is MGHDK and CDR2 is SYGVNS. CDR3 length: 14 residues. Both TCR beta VDJ combination and CDR3 sequence profiling were carried out. Genomic DNA was the template for this profiling. TCRdb itself ran the reads through MiXCR, one entry per CDR3 protein. The sample yields 200,000 or so distinct CDR3 sequences, roughly 45% seen once. Patients who underwent sequencing had shown CD8+CD57+ cell expansion by flow cytometry. Acquired aplastic anemia of severe grade affected all patients. Study findings and constraints: Any difference that existed in CD8+ Simpson's diversity between patients and controls was not significant. Fewer than 35 sequences, all CD8+ CDR3, were shared between patients and controls.

This chain uses TRBV25-1 with TRBJ2-3, with D tentatively TRBD1 (5 bases). The sample was sorted CD4+, CD8+, or CD8+CD57+ T cells (not recorded which) from PBMCs. This TCR was sampled from a human donor with aplastic anemia. The CDR3 here is CATSRMEGADTQYF. CDR3 nucleotides: TGTGCCACCTCTAGGATGGAAGGGGCAGATACGCAGTATTTT.